This TCR beta chain was recovered during a study of blood T cell repertoires in COVID-19. Study details: There were acute and convalescent COVID-19 samples, and they came from the United States, Italy and Spain. Nucleic acid was either cDNA or gDNA, and it came from T cells, B-cell-depleted T cells, or PBMCs.

V was clipped by 3 bases and J by 11 bases, with 14 bases between them. There are 13 residues in the CDR3. The germline V gene has CDR1 SNHLY and CDR2 FYNNEI. Original processing notes: Reference gene primer amplification yielded estimated nucleated cell counts. Libraries were prepared by immunoSEQ multiplex PCR; TCRdb keeps only in-frame clonotypes and omits some of them. V, J and clone size are taken as reported in that table, and D and trimming were inferred from the DNA itself. The sample consists of 98,000 or so clones, less than 90% of them appearing once. V usage is TRBV2 and J usage is TRBJ2-1, with D possibly being TRBD1 (6 bases). The TCR was taken from a human donor in a cohort sampled during active COVID-19. Sequenced sample: peripheral blood. The DNA for the CDR3 is TGTGCCAGCAGTGAGAGGGGGTGGGACCAGCAGTTCTTC. Translated: CASSERGWDQQFF.